This TCR beta chain was retrieved from a study of T cells in narcolepsy. At the level of the study: Healthy controls were enrolled alongside patients with narcolepsy type 1 or type 2.

Generated by immunoSEQ multiplex PCR, the TCRdb table keeps only in-frame clones and is missing some. The sample has tens of thousands of clones; roughly three quarters are singletons. Whole-study results and caveats: HCRT-specific and TRIB2-specific autoreactive clonotypes appeared among same-patient CSF and blood CD4+ clonotypes.

Germline CDR1 is MGHDK and CDR2 is SYGVNS. The CDR3 runs 16 residues. V dropped 2 bases and J dropped 7; count of bases not matched to a gene: 8. Concerning this clone itself: The antigen is unknown.

The rearrangement joins TRBV25-1 to TRBJ1-2, with 12 bases identical to TRBD1. The specimen sequenced was CD45RA- memory CD4+ T cells from PBMCs. The sequence was obtained from a human donor with narcolepsy. CDR3 DNA: TGTGCCAGCAGTGAAGGGGGGACAGGGGGCCTGTCTGGCTACACCTTC. This translates into CASSEGGTGGLSGYTF.